Here is one TCR beta chain with its context. Its specificity is unknown. Germline CDR1 is SNHLY and CDR2 is FYNNEI. V lost 6 bases, J lost 1 base, and 22 bases lay in between. There are 17 residues in the CDR3. TCRdb keeps only in-frame clones here, not all; method: immunoSEQ multiplex PCR. Of 100,000 to 120,000 clones in the sample, roughly 90% are singletons; the top ten hold over 1.5%. The sample belongs to a study of T cell responses to AZD1222 COVID-19 vaccine. General observations from the study: The study found Spike-specific TCR breadth and depth rose after two AZD1222 doses.

The V gene is TRBV2, the J gene TRBJ2-7, with D perhaps TRBD2 (5 bases). The source is an adult in good health. The sequencing used peripheral blood, collected on day 0 of AZD1222 vaccination. The CDR3 reads CASSDVGRVRRSYEQYF. CDR3 nucleotides: TGTGCCAGCAGCGACGTCGGGCGGGTCAGAAGATCCTACGAGCAGTACTTC.